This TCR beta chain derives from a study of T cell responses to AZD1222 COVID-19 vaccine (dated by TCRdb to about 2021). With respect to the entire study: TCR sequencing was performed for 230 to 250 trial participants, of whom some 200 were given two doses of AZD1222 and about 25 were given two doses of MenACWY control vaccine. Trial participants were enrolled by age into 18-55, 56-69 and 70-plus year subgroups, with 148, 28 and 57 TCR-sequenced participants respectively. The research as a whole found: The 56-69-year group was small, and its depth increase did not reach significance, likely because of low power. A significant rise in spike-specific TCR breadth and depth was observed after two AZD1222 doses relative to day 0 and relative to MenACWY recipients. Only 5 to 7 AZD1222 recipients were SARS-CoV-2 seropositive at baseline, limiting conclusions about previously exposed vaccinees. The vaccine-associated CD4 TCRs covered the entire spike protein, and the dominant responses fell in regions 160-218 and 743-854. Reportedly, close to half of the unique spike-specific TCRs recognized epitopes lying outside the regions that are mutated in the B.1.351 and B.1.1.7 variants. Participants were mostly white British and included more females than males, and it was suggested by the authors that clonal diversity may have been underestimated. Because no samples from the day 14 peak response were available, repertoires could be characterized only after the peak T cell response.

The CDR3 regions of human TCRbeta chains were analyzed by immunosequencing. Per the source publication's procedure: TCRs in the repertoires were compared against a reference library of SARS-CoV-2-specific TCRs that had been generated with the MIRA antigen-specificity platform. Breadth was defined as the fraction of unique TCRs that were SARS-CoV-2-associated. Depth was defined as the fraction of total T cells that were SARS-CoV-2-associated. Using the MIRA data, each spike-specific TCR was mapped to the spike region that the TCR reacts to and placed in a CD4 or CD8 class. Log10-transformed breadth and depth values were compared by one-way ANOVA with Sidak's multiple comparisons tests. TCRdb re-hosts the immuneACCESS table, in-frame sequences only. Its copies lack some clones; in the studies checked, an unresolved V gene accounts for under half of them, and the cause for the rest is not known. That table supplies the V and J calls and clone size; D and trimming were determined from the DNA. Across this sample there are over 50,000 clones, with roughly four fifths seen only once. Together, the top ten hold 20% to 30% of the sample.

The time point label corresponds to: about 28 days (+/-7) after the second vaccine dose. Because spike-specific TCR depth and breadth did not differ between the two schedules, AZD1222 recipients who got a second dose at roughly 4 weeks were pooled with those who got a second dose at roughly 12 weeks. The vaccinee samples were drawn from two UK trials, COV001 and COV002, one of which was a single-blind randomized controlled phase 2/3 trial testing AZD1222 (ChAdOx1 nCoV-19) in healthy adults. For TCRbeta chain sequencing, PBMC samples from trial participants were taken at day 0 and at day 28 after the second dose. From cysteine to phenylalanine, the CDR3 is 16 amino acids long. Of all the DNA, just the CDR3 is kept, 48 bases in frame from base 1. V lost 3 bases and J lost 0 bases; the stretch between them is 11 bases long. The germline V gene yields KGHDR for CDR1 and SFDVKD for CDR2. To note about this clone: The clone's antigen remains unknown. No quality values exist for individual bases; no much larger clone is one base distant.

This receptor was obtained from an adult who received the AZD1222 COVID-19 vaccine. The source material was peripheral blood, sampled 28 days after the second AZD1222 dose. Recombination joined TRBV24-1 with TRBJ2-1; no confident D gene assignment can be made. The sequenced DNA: TGTGCCACCAGTGATACCGAGATACGCTCCTACAATGAGCAGTTCTTC. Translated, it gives CATSDTEIRSYNEQFF.